This T cell receptor (beta chain) stems from a study of early T cells in non-severe SARS-CoV-2 infection. On the study more broadly: Investigators sequenced bulk RNA drawn from unsorted whole blood, and chains remained unpaired.

cDNA molecules, individually, were tagged with unique molecular identifiers. Using its own MiXCR run on the 5' RACE reads, TCRdb lists one record per CDR3 protein. Here the sample spans roughly 56,000 distinct CDR3 sequences, more than 12% being singletons. This clonotype was seen a handful of times. Its matching antigen is unknown. Germline CDR1 is MDHEN and CDR2 is SYDVKM. CDR3 length: 15 residues. V was pared by 6 bases and J by 6 bases, with 21 bases between. Findings and limits, study-wide: Sequences matched to VDJdb favored anti-spike CD8 responses, while private and CD4 specificities were missed.

The chain combines TRBV28 with TRBJ2-7; D assignment may be TRBD1 or TRBD2 (5 bases each). The sample consisted of whole blood, taken at baseline. This TCR derives from an adult who was a healthcare worker with PCR-confirmed SARS-CoV-2 infection or an uninfected control (not recorded which). The DNA for the CDR3 is TGTGCCAGCAGGCCCGGGACCTTTACATCCGGCGAGCAGTACTTC. This gives the protein CASRPGTFTSGEQYF. Full variable domain (missing parts from reference TRBV28 and TRBJ2-7): DVKVTQSSRYLVKRTGEKVFLECVQDMDHENMFWYRQDPGLGLRLIYFSYDVKMKEKGDIPEGYSVSREKKERFSLILESASTNQTSMYLCASRPGTFTSGEQYFGPGTRLTVT.